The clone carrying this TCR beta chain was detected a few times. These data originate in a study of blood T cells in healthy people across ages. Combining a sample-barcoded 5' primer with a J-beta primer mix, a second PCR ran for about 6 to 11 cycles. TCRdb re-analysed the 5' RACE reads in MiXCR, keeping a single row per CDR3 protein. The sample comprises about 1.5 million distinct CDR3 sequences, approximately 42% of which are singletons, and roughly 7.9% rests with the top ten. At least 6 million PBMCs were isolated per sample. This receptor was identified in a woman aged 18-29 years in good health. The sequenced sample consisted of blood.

The CDR3 protein is CASSHRTTNEKLFF. The CDR3 DNA reads as TGTGCCAGCAGCCATCGAACAACTAATGAAAAACTGTTTTTT. The rearrangement joins TRBV3-1 to TRBJ1-4; D is undetermined. Germline V gene data show CDR1 as LGHDT and CDR2 as YNNKEL (reference sequence). There are 14 residues in the CDR3. The V gene lost 3 bases and the J gene lost 0 bases, with 5 bases spanning the gap.